This T cell receptor (beta chain) stems from a study of beta chain features in type 1 diabetes. The CDR3 contains 15 residues. The germline V gene encodes CDR1 MDHEN and CDR2 SYDVKM. V lost 3 bases and J lost 9; bases outside the gene matches: 8. Sequencing targeted expressed TCRB transcripts, as all isolated RNA had been reverse transcribed. The repertoire was sequenced with immunoSEQ multiplex PCR; TCRdb's copy has only in-frame clones and lacks some. The sample shows around 160,000 clones, around 8% of them seen only once. This clone has a count of ten or more. Its antigen is not known. Study results and caveats: Cells carrying high TCR expression could end up over-represented when cDNA is sequenced. When Type 1 diabetes patients were examined, their TCRB CDR3s proved moderately but significantly shorter in all four CD4+ subsets. Resolution of whether HLA type affects TCRB rearrangement was not achieved here. VDJ junctions from type 1 diabetes patients carried fewer insertions and larger deletions.

The chain uses TRBV28 and TRBJ2-1; TRBD1 agrees at 10 bases. The clonotype comes from a woman in her late teens or twenties with type 1 diabetes. The sample comprised central memory CD4+ T cells from blood. CDR3 loop: CASSLAGTGVGEQFF. CDR3 sequence (DNA): TGTGCCAGCAGTTTGGCCGGGACAGGGGTGGGTGAGCAGTTCTTC.